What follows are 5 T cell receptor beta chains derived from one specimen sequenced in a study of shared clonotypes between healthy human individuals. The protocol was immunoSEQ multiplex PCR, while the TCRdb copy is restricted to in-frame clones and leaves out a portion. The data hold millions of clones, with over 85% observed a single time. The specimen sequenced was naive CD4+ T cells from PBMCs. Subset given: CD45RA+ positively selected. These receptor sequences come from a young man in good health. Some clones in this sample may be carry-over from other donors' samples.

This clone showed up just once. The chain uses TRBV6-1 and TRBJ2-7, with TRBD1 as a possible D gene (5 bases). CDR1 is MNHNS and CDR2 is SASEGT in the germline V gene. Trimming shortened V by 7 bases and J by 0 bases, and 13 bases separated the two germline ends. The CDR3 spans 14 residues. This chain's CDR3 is CASTLHRYSYEQYF. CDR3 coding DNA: TGTGCCAGCACCCTTCACAGGTACTCCTACGAGCAGTACTTC.

The CDR3 DNA sequence: TGTGCCAGCAGCCAAATAATCGGGGGCCTCTACGAGCAGTACTTC. Protein product: CASSQIIGGLYEQYF. This chain uses TRBV7-9 with TRBJ2-7; D is possibly TRBD1 or TRBD2 (6 bases each). V lost 5 bases, J lost 3 bases, and 17 bases lay in between. Germline assignment: CDR1 SEHNR and CDR2 FQNEAQ (reference sequence). The CDR3 extends over 15 amino acids.

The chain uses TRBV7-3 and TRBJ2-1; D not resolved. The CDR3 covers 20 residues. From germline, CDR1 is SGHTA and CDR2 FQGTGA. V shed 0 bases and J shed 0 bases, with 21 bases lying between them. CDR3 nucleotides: TGTGCCAGCAGCTTAACCCCCCAAATCGGACGGGCCAGCTCCTACAATGAGCAGTTCTTC. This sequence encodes CASSLTPQIGRASSYNEQFF.

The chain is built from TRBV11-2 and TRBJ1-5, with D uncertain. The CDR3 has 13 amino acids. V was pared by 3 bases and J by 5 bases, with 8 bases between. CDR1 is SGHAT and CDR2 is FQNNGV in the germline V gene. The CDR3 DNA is TGTGCCAGCAGCTTGGAAAGATATCAGCCCCAGCATTTT. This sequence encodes CASSLERYQPQHF. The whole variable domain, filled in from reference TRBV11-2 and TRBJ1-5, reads EAGVAQSPRYKIIEKRQSVAFWCNPISGHATLYWYQQILGQGPKLLIQFQNNGVVDDSQLPKDRFSAERLKGVDSTLKIQPAKLEDSAVYLCASSLERYQPQHFGDGTRLSIL.

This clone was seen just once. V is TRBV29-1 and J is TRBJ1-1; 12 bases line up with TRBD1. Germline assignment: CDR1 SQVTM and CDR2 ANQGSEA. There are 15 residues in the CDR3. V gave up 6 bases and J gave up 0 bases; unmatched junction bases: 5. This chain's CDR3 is CSVVGTGGLNTEAFF. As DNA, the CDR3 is TGCAGCGTCGTAGGGACAGGGGGCCTGAACACTGAAGCTTTCTTT.